This TCR beta chain was sequenced for a study of blood T cell repertoires in COVID-19. As for the study in general: COVID-19 samples, acute and convalescent, were from the United States, Italy and Spain. Nucleic acid was either cDNA or gDNA, and it came from T cells, B-cell-depleted T cells, or PBMCs.

The CDR3 has 16 residues. With 0 bases removed from V and 1 base from J, the gap between germline ends came to 9 bases. Germline V CDR1 and CDR2: PRHDT, FYEKMQ (reference sequence). The authors' processing: Quantification of nucleated cells was approximated via reference gene primer amplification. This table comes from immunoSEQ multiplex PCR, and its TCRdb copy is limited to in-frame clones, with some not included. V, J and clone size reflect that table, while D and trimming were determined from the DNA. The sample carries 150,000 to 200,000 clones, about 89% recorded once. The sequence was collected from a man aged 55-75 years with acute or convalescent COVID-19. The chain combines TRBV13 with TRBJ2-2; D might be TRBD1 (6 bases). Sequencing was done on a sample of peripheral blood. CDR3 region: CASSLGLQGNTGELFF. For the CDR3, the DNA is TGTGCCAGCAGCTTAGGCCTACAGGGGAACACCGGGGAGCTGTTTTTT. The full variable domain, in which reference TRBV13 and TRBJ2-2 provide the parts outside the CDR3, is AAGVIQSPRHLIKEKRETATLKCYPIPRHDTVYWYQQGPGQDPQFLISFYEKMQSDKGSIPDRFSAQQFSDYHSELNMSSLELGDSALYFCASSLGLQGNTGELFFGEGSRLTVL.